A selection of T cell receptor beta chains follows, all from one sample in a study of blood T cell repertoires in COVID-19. Sequencing was performed with immunoSEQ multiplex PCR; in TCRdb, only in-frame clones are kept and a portion is missing. The sample carries nearly 200,000 clones, less than 90% recorded once. The sample taken for sequencing was peripheral blood. The receptors here all came from a woman between 65 and 79 years old with acute or convalescent COVID-19. The CDR3 runs from the conserved cysteine through the conserved F or W. The order of the fields is V gene, D gene, J gene, clone size, CDR3 DNA, CDR3 protein. D genes are given only for firm matches. Rows give clone size only sometimes, using once, few, many, or a class for an expanded clone.

>TRBV19|-|TRBJ1-5|-
TGTGCCAGTAGTATCCCGACGGGTGGAAGCAATCAGCCCCAGCATTTT
CASSIPTGGSNQPQHF
>TRBV19|TRBD2|TRBJ2-1|-
TGTGCCAGTAGTATCCCGACTAGCGGCTCCTACAATGAGCAGTTCTTC
CASSIPTSGSYNEQFF
>TRBV28|TRBD2|TRBJ2-7|-
TGTGCCAGCAGCACGACCGGGACTAGCGGGAGGGTATGGTACGAGCAGTACTTC
CASSTTGTSGRVWYEQYF
>TRBV7-2|-|TRBJ1-4|-
TGTGCCAGCAGCTTAGTTTCCAGGAACGAAAAACTGTTTTTT
CASSLVSRNEKLFF
>TRBV10-3|TRBD2|TRBJ2-7|-
TGTGCCATCAGTGAGTCAACTAGCGGGAGTTACGAGCAGTACTTC
CAISESTSGSYEQYF
>TRBV6-5|TRBD2|TRBJ2-3|-
TGTGCCAGCAGTACCGGGACTAGCGGGAGAGATACGCAGTATTTT
CASSTGTSGRDTQYF
>TRBV6-1|-|TRBJ1-2|-
TGTGCCAGCAGTGAAGCGCTAGCTAACTATGGCTACACCTTC
CASSEALANYGYTF
>TRBV5-4|-|TRBJ2-7|-
TGTGCCAGCAGCTTGGGAGAAGCCTACGAGCAGTACTTC
CASSLGEAYEQYF
>TRBV6-1|-|TRBJ2-7|-
TGTGCCAGCAGTGAAGCGCTTCGCGGGATGGGATTAGAGAAGCAGTACTTC
CASSEALRGMGLEKQYF
>TRBV6-6|-|TRBJ2-3|-
TGTGCCAGCAGTTACGCTGATAGCCCGGCAGATACGCAGTATTTT
CASSYADSPADTQYF
>TRBV19|TRBD1|TRBJ2-5|once
TGTGCCAGTAGTAAATCCCTCGGACAGGGCCAAGAGACCCAGTACTTC
CASSKSLGQGQETQYF
>TRBV10-1|-|TRBJ2-1|-
TGCGCCAGCAGTGGCTCGATTCTAGCAAGCGAGCAGTTCTTC
CASSGSILASEQFF
>TRBV20-1|-|TRBJ1-2|-
TGCAGTGCCCCAGGGGCGGGTGGCTACACCTTC
CSAPGAGGYTF
>TRBV5-4|-|TRBJ1-2|-
TGTGCCAGCAGCGGCAAAGGGGTCGACTATGGCTACACCTTC
CASSGKGVDYGYTF
>TRBV7-9|TRBD1|TRBJ2-7|-
TGTGCCAGCAGCTCCACCGGGACAGGGGGCTACGAGCAGTACTTC
CASSSTGTGGYEQYF
>TRBV29-1|-|TRBJ2-7|-
TGCAGCGTTGGCCCCGCGGGGTACGAGCAGTACTTC
CSVGPAGYEQYF